This TCR beta chain was sequenced for a study of regulatory T cells in long-lasting Graves disease. The time point here: newly diagnosed GD, antithyroid drugs for less than 3 months. The TCR library was prepared using RNA isolated from PBMCs. Building of the TCR beta libraries involved iRepertoire HTBI primers and Arm-PCR of CDR3 regions. One entry per CDR3 protein results from TCRdb running MiXCR on the multiplex PCR reads. Of some 500,000 distinct CDR3 sequences in the sample, around 16% were seen once. Between the trimmed V and J ends, which lost 2 bases and 7 bases, there was a span of 14 bases. The CDR3 has 14 residues. Germline V lookup: CDR1 ENHRY, CDR2 SYGVKD. These sequences were also reported in another study, on T cells in Graves' hyperthyroidism and ophthalmopathy.

The chain uses TRBV10-3 and TRBJ1-2; D is unclear. Specimen: peripheral blood mononuclear cells (PBMCs), collected at new diagnosis, from a patient treated with antithyroid drugs. This TCR was sampled from a woman aged 35-60 years with Graves disease. The CDR3 coding sequence is TGTGCCATCAGTGAGGTCCCTGAGCTTTTTGGCTACACCTTC. Amino acid sequence: CAISEVPELFGYTF.